A single TCR beta chain is shown here with its context. Its antigen is not identified. The data were obtained in a study of cytomegalovirus exposure and HLA in healthy donors. The study, taken as a whole, reports: Listed as cytomegalovirus-associated were 150 or so TCR beta chains.

Use of 60 Vbeta and 13 Jbeta primers characterized the PCR. Profiled with immunoSEQ multiplex PCR; TCRdb holds only in-frame clones, not every one. This table holds fewer than 250,000 clones, over 75% found once. The CDR3 length is 15 residues. J gave up 5 bases and V 4 bases, and 9 bases lay outside the gene matches. The V gene's germline CDR1 is SQVTM and CDR2 ANQGSEA. Sequencing used PBMCs. The V gene is TRBV29-1, the J gene TRBJ2-1, with TRBD2 matching over 9 bases. The source is a girl under 10 years old in good health and CMV-seronegative. In nucleotides, the CDR3 is TGCAGCGTTGTCGGCGGGGGGGCATTCGACAATGAGCAGTTCTTC. Translation gives CSVVGGGAFDNEQFF.